A single sample is the source of the 15 T cell receptor beta chains below, sequenced in a study of blood T cell repertoires in COVID-19. The table came from immunoSEQ multiplex PCR; TCRdb's copy has only in-frame clones and leaves some out. The data show 200,000 to 250,000 clones, approximately 86% seen once. Source material: PBMCs or T cells enriched from blood (not recorded which). The receptor set was obtained from a woman aged 40-49 years with acute COVID-19.

The chain employs TRBV7-9 and TRBJ2-1; the match to TRBD1 covers 11 bases. J was trimmed by 8 bases and V by 8 bases; bases with no gene match: 8. The germline CDR1 and CDR2 sequences are SEHNR and FQNEAQ (reference sequence). This CDR3 is built from 14 residues. The CDR3 coding sequence is TGTGCCAGCTCCCGGACAGGGGGCATGGATGAGCAGTTCTTC. Translation: CASSRTGGMDEQFF.

The count of this clone is one. The J gene is TRBJ1-5, the V gene TRBV6-1; 9 nucleotides agree with TRBD1. The CDR3 loop spans 16 amino acids. V gave up 3 bases and J gave up 3 bases; unmatched junction bases: 6. From germline, CDR1 is MNHNS and CDR2 SASEGT. Here the CDR3 reads CASSDRDRDFNQPQHF. The CDR3 nucleotides read TGTGCCAGCAGTGACCGGGACAGGGATTTCAATCAGCCCCAGCATTTT.

The rearrangement joins TRBV5-1 to TRBJ2-1, with D hard to call. Germline CDR1 SGHRS, CDR2 YFSETQ. The CDR3 covers 16 residues. With 2 bases removed from V and 4 bases from J, the gap between germline ends came to 16 bases. The CDR3: CASSFTTSPPYNEQFF. The CDR3 DNA reads as TGCGCCAGCAGCTTCACTACTTCCCCCCCTTACAATGAGCAGTTCTTC.

This clone was recorded once. The gene calls are TRBV28 and TRBJ1-2; no reliable D call. V was clipped by 6 bases and J by 5 bases, with 22 bases between them. The CDR3 sequence is 16 residues long. Germline CDR1 reads MDHEN; CDR2 reads SYDVKM. The CDR3 sequence is CASSPPTRGERYGYTF. CDR3 sequence (DNA): TGTGCCAGCAGCCCCCCCACGCGGGGTGAACGGTATGGCTACACCTTC.

J is TRBJ1-2 and V is TRBV7-9; D ambiguous. The ends were cut back, 6 bases at V and 5 bases at J, with 16 bases in the middle. Per the germline V gene, CDR1 is SEHNR and CDR2 is FQNEAQ (reference sequence). The CDR3 sequence is 14 residues long. The CDR3 DNA is TGTGCCAGCAGACTCCGGAGCGAACCATATGGCTACACCTTC. Amino acid sequence: CASRLRSEPYGYTF.

This chain links TRBV12-1 with TRBJ2-1; the table's D call of TRBD1 was not tested on the DNA. TRBV12-1 is listed as a pseudogene. This CDR3 has 12 residues. The CDR3, as DNA: TGTGCCAGCAGCCGGACAGGTCATGAGCAGTTCTTC. Its protein is CASSRTGHEQFF.

This clone was detected only a few times. The chain employs TRBV27 and TRBJ2-7, with TRBD1 matching over 9 bases. The CDR3 consists of 13 residues. Germline CDR1 MNHEY, CDR2 SMNVEV (reference sequence). With V trimmed by 11 bases and J by 3 bases, 8 bases remained unmatched. The CDR3 region is CASAGTGIYEQYF. Written as DNA, the CDR3 is TGTGCCTCAGCCGGGACAGGGATCTACGAGCAGTACTTC.

For the CDR3, the DNA is TGTGCCAGCGCGAAAAGGGGGCAGGAGCAGTTCTTC. It yields the protein CASAKRGQEQFF. The chain joins TRBV27 to TRBJ2-1; TRBD1 matches at 7 bases. V lost 8 bases to trimming and J lost 10 bases; unmatched junction nucleotides: 8. The length of the CDR3 is 12 residues. Germline lookup yields CDR1 MNHEY and CDR2 SMNVEV (reference sequence).

The chain employs TRBV21-1 and TRBJ1-2. TRBV21-1 is described as a pseudogene. The length of the CDR3 is 15 residues. The CDR3 loop reads CASSKGGGANYGYTF. DNA of the CDR3: TGTGCCAGCAGCAAAGGGGGGGGCGCGAACTATGGCTACACCTTC.

This chain uses TRBV3-1 (or the pseudogene TRBV3-2) with TRBJ2-7; 11 nucleotides align to TRBD1. CDR1 is LGHDT, CDR2 YNNKEL, per germline (reference sequence). The CDR3 runs 15 residues. V trimming: 4 bases; J trimming: 8 bases; junction bases outside the gene matches: 10. The CDR3 loop is CASSPSDRGRRQQYF. CDR3 DNA: TGTGCCAGCAGCCCTTCGGACAGGGGGCGTAGGCAGCAGTACTTC.

The chain is built from TRBV6-1 and TRBJ2-1; no clear D gene. The CDR3 runs 14 residues. CDR1 is MNHNS and CDR2 is SASEGT in the germline V gene. Trimming stripped 2 bases from V and 10 bases from J, with 15 bases between. The CDR3 nucleotides are TGTGCCAGCAGTGAAAATCGCATCGTCGGGGAGCAGTTCTTC. It translates to CASSENRIVGEQFF.

CDR3 sequence (DNA): TGTGCCAGCAGCGCCCGTACAGGTTCCCCCTCTGGAAACACCATATATTTT. Translated, it gives CASSARTGSPSGNTIYF. The V gene is TRBV7-2, the J gene TRBJ1-3; tentative D call: TRBD1 (5 bases). Per germline, CDR1 SGHTA and CDR2 FQGNSA. This CDR3 is 17 amino acids long. The V and J ends lost 5 bases and 0 bases respectively, with 17 bases between them.

The chain links TRBV9 to TRBJ2-2; 11 bases match TRBD2. The CDR3 contains 16 residues. After removal of 0 bases from V and 9 bases from J, the junction contained 7 bases not matched to a gene. Germline CDR1 SGDLS, CDR2 YYNGEE. DNA for the CDR3: TGTGCCAGCAGCGTAGATAGCGGGAGGGCTGGCAGGGAGCTGTTTTTT. Translated, it gives CASSVDSGRAGRELFF.

The V call is TRBV18, the J call TRBJ2-7, with a tentative D call TRBD2 (6 bases). CDR1 KGHSH and CDR2 LQKENI come from the germline V gene. V shed 2 bases and J shed 5 bases, with 16 bases lying between them. This CDR3 has 15 residues. The CDR3 reads CASSPGKVTGDEQYF. CDR3 DNA sequence: TGTGCCAGCTCACCAGGCAAGGTAACGGGGGACGAGCAGTACTTC.

The count of this clone is one. V gene TRBV18 combines with J gene TRBJ2-7, with no clear D. Per the germline V gene, CDR1 is KGHSH and CDR2 is LQKENI. This CDR3 is 14 amino acids long. With 3 bases removed from V and 4 bases from J, the gap between germline ends came to 13 bases. The CDR3 region is CASSPGTAGYEQYF. CDR3 coding DNA: TGTGCCAGCTCACCCGGAACAGCCGGATACGAGCAGTACTTC.